Each of the 28 T cell receptor beta chains below was sequenced from the same sample in a study of blood T cell repertoires in COVID-19 (TCRdb year 2020). The method behind the library was the immunoSEQ multiplex PCR assay. Sourced from immuneACCESS, this table was stored by TCRdb with only in-frame sequences that have V and J called. A share of the clones is absent; for the studies checked, an unresolved V gene accounts for under half, and the remainder has no known explanation. The sample yields under 250,000 clones; roughly 80% were counted once. The ten largest clonotypes hold around 4.6% of the sample. What was sequenced was PBMCs or T cells enriched from blood (not recorded which). The receptors derive from a woman in her forties or fifties who had been exposed to COVID-19.

J is TRBJ1-6 and V is TRBV2; maybe TRBD1 (5 bases). The ends were cut back, 8 bases at V and 7 bases at J, with 15 bases in the middle. CDR1 and CDR2 from the germline V gene are SNHLY and FYNNEI. The CDR3 has 14 residues. DNA for the CDR3: TGTGCCAGCCTCTCGGGACTGCAGAATTCACCCCTCCACTTT. It translates to CASLSGLQNSPLHF.

This chain connects TRBV4-1 to TRBJ1-6; D gene ambiguous. Germline V gene sequence: CDR1 MGHRA, CDR2 YSYEKL. Deletions cut 4 bases from V and 14 bases from J, with 15 bases between. The length of the CDR3 is 13 residues. In DNA, the CDR3 is TGCGCCAGCAGCCCCGAGGGTATGGCGACCCTCCACTTT. Encoded protein: CASSPEGMATLHF.

This clone has only a few counts. The CDR3 sequence: CASSLTPAKAFF. The CDR3 bases are TGTGCCAGCAGTCTGACACCCGCGAAAGCTTTCTTT. This chain uses TRBV28 with TRBJ1-1, with D uncertain. The CDR3 covers 12 residues. Germline CDR1 reads MDHEN; CDR2 reads SYDVKM. Between the trimmed V and J ends, which lost 5 bases and 9 bases, there was a span of 13 bases.

The chain has TRBV9 and TRBJ1-1, with D uncertain. Germline V CDR1 and CDR2: SGDLS, YYNGEE. CDR3 length equals 15 residues. Trimming left V 3 bases short and J 3 bases short, with 15 bases between. For the CDR3, the DNA is TGTGCCAGCAGCGCAGTCCTAACTAGGGACACTGAAGCTTTCTTT. This translates into CASSAVLTRDTEAFF.

The rearrangement links TRBV7-9 to TRBJ1-1, with D uncertain. The CDR3 contains 16 residues. The germline V and J ends were trimmed by 0 bases and 11 bases, with 22 bases remaining between them. Germline CDR1 SEHNR, CDR2 FQNEAQ (reference sequence). DNA of the CDR3: TGTGCCAGCAGCTTAGCGCACGGGATCGGGATAAGAATGGCTTTCTTT. This codes for CASSLAHGIGIRMAFF.

This clone occurred once. This chain joins TRBV5-1 and TRBJ2-2, with a tentative D call TRBD1 (6 bases). The CDR3 consists of 15 residues. V was clipped by 4 bases and J by 5 bases, with 15 bases between them. Looked up from germline, CDR1 is SGHRS and CDR2 is YFSETQ. The CDR3 sequence: CASSSGTRGTGELFF. Written as DNA, the CDR3 is TGCGCCAGCAGCAGTGGGACAAGGGGAACCGGGGAGCTGTTTTTT.

The chain recombines TRBV19 with TRBJ1-5, with D tentatively TRBD1 (5 bases). The germline V and J ends were trimmed by 11 bases and 2 bases, with 16 bases remaining between them. There are 14 residues in the CDR3. Germline V gene sequence: CDR1 LNHDA, CDR2 SQIVND (reference sequence). CDR3 coding DNA: TGTGCCGTAGGTATAGCGGGGGGCAATCAGCCCCAGCATTTT. Amino acid sequence: CAVGIAGGNQPQHF.

CDR3 region: CASRGQGANYGYTF. The CDR3, as DNA: TGTGCCAGCCGCGGACAGGGGGCTAACTATGGCTACACCTTC. The chain joins TRBV7-9 to TRBJ1-2, with TRBD1 matching over 10 bases. There are 14 residues in the CDR3. Germline V gene lookup returns CDR1 SEHNR and CDR2 FQNEAQ (reference sequence). V shed 8 bases, J shed 0 bases, and the junction held 3 bases outside the gene matches.

The J gene is TRBJ1-1, the V gene TRBV27; TRBD1 might be the D (6 bases). The CDR3 runs 17 residues. V was trimmed by 3 bases and J by 6 bases, leaving 23 bases between them. CDR1 is MNHEY, CDR2 SMNVEV, per germline (reference sequence). The CDR3, as DNA: TGTGCCAGCAGTTTCCGGGTGAACAGGGTAGGGATCGCTGAAGCTTTCTTT. Its protein is CASSFRVNRVGIAEAFF.

The chain combines TRBV9 with TRBJ2-3, with 7 nucleotides matching TRBD2. Germline V gene lookup returns CDR1 SGDLS and CDR2 YYNGEE. The CDR3 extends over 16 amino acids. V was pared by 0 bases and J by 4 bases, with 8 bases of the junction left unmatched. The CDR3 here is CASSVASGDFSDTQYF. In DNA, the CDR3 is TGTGCCAGCAGCGTAGCAAGCGGGGATTTTTCAGATACGCAGTATTTT.

V and J are TRBV4-1 and TRBJ2-2; 8 bases match TRBD1. Germline V gene sequence: CDR1 MGHRA, CDR2 YSYEKL. The ends lost 3 bases at V and 2 bases at J; junction bases unmatched: 8. The CDR3 runs to 17 residues. CDR3 amino acids: CASSHPRTGTNTGELFF. The CDR3 bases are TGCGCCAGCAGCCACCCCCGGACAGGGACAAACACCGGGGAGCTGTTTTTT.

Concerning this clone itself: Within the sample, other DNA sequences also encode this same CDR3. This rearrangement joins TRBV2 to TRBJ1-6; D gene uncertain. V was pared by 11 bases and J by 6 bases, with 11 bases between. CDR1 and CDR2 (germline): SNHLY, FYNNEI. The CDR3 is made up of 12 amino acids. The CDR3: CAVRDFNSPLHF. The CDR3 DNA follows: TGTGCCGTTCGGGATTTTAATTCACCCCTCCACTTT.

The rearrangement joins TRBV7-9 to TRBJ1-1; tentatively, D is TRBD1 (5 bases). The CDR3 is 15 residues long. Between the trimmed V and J ends, which lost 2 bases and 1 base, there was a span of 11 bases. CDR1 and CDR2 (germline): SEHNR, FQNEAQ (reference sequence). The CDR3 is CASSLLKTENTEAFF. The CDR3 region has the DNA TGTGCCAGCAGCTTATTAAAGACAGAGAACACTGAAGCTTTCTTT.

Details on this clone: Other DNA sequences from this sample encode an identical CDR3 as well. The V gene is TRBV5-1, the J gene TRBJ1-3; D is unclear. Germline-derived CDR1 and CDR2 are SGHRS and YFSETQ. V gave up 0 bases and J gave up 0 bases, with 4 bases separating them. The CDR3 consists of 14 residues. This chain's CDR3 is CASSLGGSGNTIYF. In DNA form, the CDR3 reads TGCGCCAGCAGCTTGGGAGGCTCTGGAAACACCATATATTTT.

The CDR3 reads CASSQGQFAYEQYF. CDR3 DNA: TGCGCCAGCAGCCAAGGGCAGTTCGCCTACGAGCAGTACTTC. V and J are TRBV4-1 and TRBJ2-7, with D unclear. Trimming pared 1 base from V and 2 bases from J, leaving 9 bases between. The CDR3 loop spans 14 amino acids. Germline CDR1 reads MGHRA; CDR2 reads YSYEKL.

J is TRBJ2-5 and V is TRBV5-4, with 9 bases lining up with TRBD1. Looked up from germline, CDR1 is SGHNT and CDR2 is YYREEE (reference sequence). This CDR3 is built from 14 residues. The V gene end was trimmed by 5 bases and the J gene end by 0 bases; junction bases not matched to a gene: 2. This chain's CDR3 is CASRRDRDQETQYF. As DNA, the CDR3 is TGTGCCAGCAGACGGGACAGGGACCAAGAGACCCAGTACTTC.

The gene calls are TRBV19 and TRBJ2-7; 9 nucleotides line up with TRBD1. The ends lost 5 bases at V and 3 bases at J; junction bases unmatched: 11. The CDR3 runs 16 residues. CDR1 LNHDA and CDR2 SQIVND come from the germline V gene (reference sequence). The CDR3 region has the DNA TGTGCCAGTAGTGTATCCGGGACAGGGTTGGGCTACGAGCAGTACTTC. As protein: CASSVSGTGLGYEQYF.

This rearrangement joins TRBV12-3 or TRBV12-4 to TRBJ1-1, with 8 bases identical to TRBD1. J lost 4 bases, V lost 5 bases, and 3 bases had no gene match. The CDR3 totals 13 residues. Here the CDR3 DNA reads TGTGCCAGCAGTGGACAGGGTGGCACTGAAGCTTTCTTT. Its translation is CASSGQGGTEAFF.

This chain joins TRBV27 and TRBJ2-3, with TRBD2 identical over 9 bases. This CDR3 is built from 16 residues. Germline V CDR1 and CDR2: MNHEY, SMNVEV (reference sequence). Germline trimming cut 6 bases from V and 2 bases from J; bases unmatched to any gene: 9. CDR3 nucleotide sequence: TGTGCCAGCAGCCCAATTCTAGCGGGGAACACAGATACGCAGTATTTT. It codes for CASSPILAGNTDTQYF.

The V call is TRBV7-3, the J call TRBJ2-1; TRBD2 matches 7 bases. The CDR3 totals 17 residues. Germline CDR1 and CDR2: SGHTA and FQGTGA. J gave up 6 bases and V 5 bases, and 16 bases lay outside the gene matches. CDR3 nucleotide sequence: TGTGCCAGCAGCCAACTGGAAGCGGGATTACTTTTCAATGAGCAGTTCTTC. Protein sequence: CASSQLEAGLLFNEQFF.

V gene TRBV5-5 combines with J gene TRBJ2-5; the match to TRBD2 covers 12 bases. The CDR3 is made up of 15 amino acids. The germline CDR1 and CDR2 sequences are SGHKS and YYEKEE (reference sequence). The J segment lost 2 bases and the V segment lost 6 bases, leaving 5 bases of the junction unmatched. CDR3 sequence: CASTRLAGEQETQYF. The DNA for the CDR3 is TGTGCCAGCACGCGACTAGCGGGAGAACAAGAGACCCAGTACTTC.

As DNA, the CDR3 is TGTGCTACGAGAAGCTCCTATAATTCACCCCTCCACTTT. Translated, it gives CATRSSYNSPLHF. V is TRBV11-2 and J is TRBJ1-6, with D unclear. Looked up from germline, CDR1 is SGHAT and CDR2 is FQNNGV. CDR3 length equals 13 residues.

This chain uses TRBV9 with TRBJ1-6; a possible D gene is TRBD1 (6 bases). The ends were cut back, 4 bases at V and 5 bases at J, with 10 bases in the middle. CDR3 length equals 14 residues. In germline, CDR1 is SGDLS, CDR2 YYNGEE. In DNA form, the CDR3 reads TGTGCCAGCAGCACAGGGTCAGATAATTCACCCCTCCACTTT. Translated: CASSTGSDNSPLHF.

The chain links TRBV12-3 or TRBV12-4 to TRBJ1-1; D might be TRBD1 (5 bases). The CDR3 is 13 amino acids. V shed 5 bases and J shed 1 base, with 8 bases lying between them. CDR3 bases: TGTGCCAGCAGTCACCAGGGGAACACTGAAGCTTTCTTT. As protein: CASSHQGNTEAFF.

This rearrangement joins TRBV6-2 or TRBV6-3 to TRBJ2-7; D might be TRBD1 (6 bases). The CDR3 contains 12 residues. V lost 5 bases and J 3 bases, leaving 8 bases between the germline ends. Germline CDR1 MNHEY, CDR2 SVGEGT. CDR3 sequence reads: CASSLDSYEQYF. The CDR3 DNA sequence: TGTGCCAGCAGTCTGGACAGCTACGAGCAGTACTTC.

In nucleotides, the CDR3 is TGTGCCAGTAGGTTTCAGACAGAGAACACTGAAGCTTTCTTT. Translating it yields CASRFQTENTEAFF. J is TRBJ1-1 and V is TRBV19; possible D gene TRBD1, 5 bases. Germline-derived CDR1 and CDR2 are LNHDA and SQIVND (reference sequence). The ends were cut back, 6 bases at V and 1 base at J, with 12 bases in the middle. The CDR3 contains 14 residues.

The J gene is TRBJ1-2, the V gene TRBV2; D call uncertain. CDR1 SNHLY and CDR2 FYNNEI come from the germline V gene. V lost 4 bases to trimming and J lost 9 bases, with 15 bases between them. The CDR3 consists of 13 residues. For the CDR3, the DNA is TGTGCCAGCAGTGGACACCTCCCCGCGCGCTACACCTTC. As protein: CASSGHLPARYTF.

The V call is TRBV19, the J call TRBJ1-2; no clear D. Per germline, CDR1 LNHDA and CDR2 SQIVND (reference sequence). The CDR3 spans 15 residues. V was clipped by 0 bases and J by 6 bases, with 14 bases between them. Here the CDR3 reads CASSIDRGWEDGYTF. For the CDR3, the DNA is TGTGCCAGTAGTATAGATCGCGGATGGGAGGATGGCTACACCTTC.